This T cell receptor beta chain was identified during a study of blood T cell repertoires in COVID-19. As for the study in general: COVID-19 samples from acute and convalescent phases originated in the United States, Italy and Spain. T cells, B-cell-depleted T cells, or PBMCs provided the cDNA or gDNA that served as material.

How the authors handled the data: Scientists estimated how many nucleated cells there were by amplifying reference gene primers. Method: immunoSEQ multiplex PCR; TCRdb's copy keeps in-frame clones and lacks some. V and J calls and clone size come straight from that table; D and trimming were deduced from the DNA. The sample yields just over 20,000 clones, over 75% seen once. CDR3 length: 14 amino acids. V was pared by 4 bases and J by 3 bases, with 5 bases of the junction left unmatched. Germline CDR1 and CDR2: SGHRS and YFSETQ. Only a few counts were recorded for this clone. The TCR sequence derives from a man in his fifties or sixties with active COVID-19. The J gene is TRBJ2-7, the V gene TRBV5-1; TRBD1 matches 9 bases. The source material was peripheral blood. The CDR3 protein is CASSLPGQGYEQYF. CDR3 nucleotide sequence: TGCGCCAGCAGCCTACCGGGACAGGGCTACGAGCAGTACTTC.